The 25 T cell receptor beta chains below all came from one sample that was sequenced in a study of early T cells in non-severe SARS-CoV-2 infection. MiXCR, run by TCRdb on the 5' RACE reads, gives a single entry per CDR3 protein. Counted here are over 25,000 distinct CDR3 sequences, about 6% occurring once; the ten biggest clones make up 10% to 15%. Sequencing was done on a sample of whole blood. The receptors originated from an adult who was a healthcare worker with PCR-confirmed SARS-CoV-2 infection or an uninfected control (not recorded which).

This clonotype has at least ten counts. The chain combines TRBV3-1 with TRBJ2-1, with 12 nucleotides matching TRBD2. J was trimmed by 12 bases and V by 4 bases; bases with no gene match: 4. In germline, CDR1 is LGHDT, CDR2 YNNKEL (reference sequence). CDR3 size: 13 residues. The CDR3 is CASSPGLAGRQFF. The CDR3 nucleotides are TGTGCCAGCAGCCCTGGACTAGCGGGGAGGCAGTTCTTC.

This clonotype was picked up many times. The chain carries TRBV19 and TRBJ1-2; 7 bases agree with TRBD1. This CDR3 comprises 15 residues. V shed 5 bases and J 5 bases; nucleotides not matched to a gene: 11. Germline CDR1 is LNHDA and CDR2 is SQIVND (reference sequence). The CDR3 DNA reads TGTGCCAGTAGTGCATCTCGTACAGGGGAGTATGGCTACACCTTC. This codes for CASSASRTGEYGYTF.

Only a few counts were recorded for this clonotype. The chain joins TRBV18 to TRBJ1-5, with 7 positions matching TRBD1. CDR1 is KGHSH and CDR2 is LQKENI in the germline V gene. The length of the CDR3 is 16 residues. V was clipped by 3 bases and J by 1 base; unmatched bases: 6. The CDR3 is CASSPAGTASNQPQHF. The CDR3 DNA follows: TGTGCCAGCTCACCTGCCGGGACAGCGAGCAATCAGCCCCAGCATTTT.

The genes are TRBV11-2 and TRBJ2-2, with D possibly matching TRBD2 (5 bases). Trimming left V 2 bases short and J 3 bases short, with 10 bases between. This CDR3 is 15 amino acids long. The germline V gene has CDR1 SGHAT and CDR2 FQNNGV. CDR3 region: CASSLSGTYTGELFF. The CDR3, as DNA: TGTGCCAGCAGCTTATCGGGAACTTACACCGGGGAGCTGTTTTTT.

This clonotype was seen at least ten times. The rearrangement joins TRBV18 to TRBJ1-5; weak D call: TRBD1 (5 bases). This CDR3 is built from 13 residues. V lost 3 bases, J lost 7 bases, and 10 bases lay in between. The germline V gene has CDR1 KGHSH and CDR2 LQKENI. CDR3 in amino acids: CASSPHGDQPQHF. The CDR3 coding sequence is TGTGCCAGCTCACCGCATGGGGACCAGCCCCAGCATTTT.

This clonotype was counted many times. The V call is TRBV5-6, the J call TRBJ1-5; tentatively, D is TRBD1 (5 bases). V gave up 0 bases and J gave up 3 bases, with 10 bases separating them. The germline CDR1 and CDR2 sequences are SGHDT and YYEEEE. The CDR3 is made up of 15 amino acids. In DNA form, the CDR3 reads TGTGCCAGCAGCTTGGCATGGGGCTTCAATCAGCCCCAGCATTTT. This sequence encodes CASSLAWGFNQPQHF.

Ten or more counts support this clonotype. The chain recombines TRBV10-3 with TRBJ1-1; D possibly corresponds to TRBD1 (6 bases). The CDR3 length is 16 residues. Germline assignment: CDR1 ENHRY and CDR2 SYGVKD. V was trimmed by 1 base and J by 5 bases, leaving 17 bases between them. The CDR3 DNA reads as TGTGCCATCAGTGAGTACACAGGGCCTCGTGTGACTGAAGCTTTCTTT. This translates into CAISEYTGPRVTEAFF.

This clonotype was counted many times. The chain has TRBV6-1 and TRBJ1-3; D possibly corresponds to TRBD1 (5 bases). The CDR3 runs to 15 residues. V lost 6 bases and J 2 bases, leaving 14 bases between the germline ends. The V gene's germline CDR1 is MNHNS and CDR2 SASEGT. The DNA for the CDR3 is TGTGCCAGCAGAACCAATACGGGGGCTGGAAACACCATATATTTT. It codes for CASRTNTGAGNTIYF.

This clonotype came up many times. This sequence joins TRBV6-5 and TRBJ2-6, with TRBD1 matching 7 bases. This CDR3 is built from 17 residues. Germline CDR1 and CDR2: MNHEY and SVGAGI. V was clipped by 6 bases and J by 0 bases; unmatched bases: 8. The CDR3 coding sequence is TGTGCCAGCAGCCCTCAAGCAGGGGGCTCTGGGGCCAACGTCCTGACTTTC. The encoded protein is CASSPQAGGSGANVLTF.

This clonotype was seen repeatedly, ten times or more. This rearrangement joins TRBV5-1 to TRBJ2-2, with D perhaps being TRBD1 or TRBD2 (5 bases each). CDR1 and CDR2 from the germline V gene are SGHRS and YFSETQ. The V gene lost 2 bases and the J gene lost 0 bases, with 11 bases spanning the gap. The length of the CDR3 is 16 residues. The chain's CDR3 is CASSLPGPTNTGELFF. The DNA of the CDR3 is TGCGCCAGCAGCTTACCGGGACCGACGAACACCGGGGAGCTGTTTTTT.

This clonotype was observed at least ten times. This sequence joins TRBV5-6 and TRBJ2-5; D perhaps matches TRBD1 (6 bases). Germline values: CDR1 SGHDT, CDR2 YYEEEE. V was clipped by 2 bases and J by 0 bases, with 17 bases between them. This CDR3 is 17 amino acids long. The CDR3 is CASSLRTGTPYQETQYF. The CDR3 region has the DNA TGTGCCAGCAGCTTAAGGACCGGGACACCTTACCAAGAGACCCAGTACTTC.

Many counts were recorded for this clonotype. The genes are TRBV28 and TRBJ1-2; D is ambiguous. V was trimmed by 5 bases and J by 5 bases, leaving 9 bases between them. CDR3 length: 12 amino acids. Germline V CDR1 and CDR2: MDHEN, SYDVKM. CDR3 sequence reads: CASSKTGYGYTF. The CDR3 region has the DNA TGTGCCAGCAGTAAGACTGGATATGGCTACACCTTC.

This clonotype was detected ten times or more. The chain is built from TRBV6-5 and TRBJ1-5, with a tentative D call TRBD1 (5 bases). The germline V gene encodes CDR1 MNHEY and CDR2 SVGAGI. Trimming pared 5 bases from V and 4 bases from J, leaving 9 bases between. CDR3 length: 13 amino acids. CDR3 coding DNA: TGTGCCAGCAGTAAGACAGTGAATCAGCCCCAGCATTTT. Its translation: CASSKTVNQPQHF.

This clonotype occurred many times. The V gene is TRBV10-1, the J gene TRBJ2-3; no clear D gene. CDR1 and CDR2 from the germline V gene are WNHNN and SYGVQD (reference sequence). V lost 1 base and J 4 bases, leaving 12 bases between the germline ends. The CDR3 runs to 15 residues. The CDR3 protein is CASSELVNPADTQYF. CDR3 coding DNA: TGCGCCAGCAGTGAGTTAGTTAACCCCGCAGATACGCAGTATTTT.

The genes are TRBV25-1 and TRBJ2-2; 8 nucleotides line up with TRBD2. This CDR3 region has 16 residues. The germline gives CDR1 MGHDK, CDR2 SYGVNS. Trimming cost V 0 bases and J 4 bases; bases outside gene matches: 4. Here the CDR3 DNA reads TGTGCCAGCAGTGAATACGGCGGGGGGACCACCGGGGAGCTGTTTTTT. It is translated as CASSEYGGGTTGELFF.

Ten or more counts support this clonotype. This chain uses TRBV6-5 with TRBJ2-2; no reliable D call. The CDR3 contains 14 residues. V was cut by 2 bases and J by 3 bases, with 7 bases left in between. From germline, CDR1 is MNHEY and CDR2 SVGAGI. This CDR3 is CASSYRSYTGELFF. CDR3 nucleotides: TGTGCCAGCAGTTACAGGAGCTACACCGGGGAGCTGTTTTTT.

CDR3 bases: TGTGCCAGCAGGCATACAGGGGAACGAGAGACCCAGTACTTC. Its protein product is CASRHTGERETQYF. The V and J genes are TRBV7-9 and TRBJ2-5, with 7 bases that match TRBD1. The CDR3 is 14 residues long. The V gene end was trimmed by 6 bases and the J gene end by 4 bases; junction bases not matched to a gene: 8. From germline, CDR1 is SEHNR and CDR2 FQNEAQ (reference sequence).

The chain recombines TRBV12-3 or TRBV12-4 with TRBJ1-1, with D possibly being TRBD1 (6 bases). V lost 3 bases to trimming and J lost 5 bases, with 10 bases between them. The CDR3 is 13 amino acids. This CDR3 reads CASSFLDRTEAFF. The DNA of the CDR3 is TGTGCCAGCAGTTTCCTCGACAGGACTGAAGCTTTCTTT.

The genes are TRBV7-7 and TRBJ2-2, with D tentatively TRBD2 (6 bases). V dropped 5 bases and J dropped 5 bases, with 18 bases sitting between them. The CDR3 is 16 residues long. The germline V gene has CDR1 SSHAT and CDR2 FNYEAQ (reference sequence). CDR3 protein: CASSPLRGSMTGELFF. CDR3 nucleotides: TGTGCCAGCAGCCCACTACGGGGGTCGATGACCGGGGAGCTGTTTTTT. The complete variable domain, with remaining parts taken from reference TRBV7-7 and TRBJ2-2, reads GAGVSQSPRYKVTKRGQDVTLRCDPISSHATLYWYQQALGQGPEFLTYFNYEAQPDKSGLPSDRFSAERPEGSISTLTIQRTEQRDSAMYRCASSPLRGSMTGELFFGEGSRLTVL.

V is TRBV5-1 and J is TRBJ2-5, with D hard to call. This CDR3 is built from 12 residues. V lost 0 bases to trimming and J lost 5 bases, with 5 bases between them. CDR1 is SGHRS, CDR2 YFSETQ, per germline. The CDR3 here is CASSLEVETQYF. CDR3 nucleotides: TGCGCCAGCAGCTTGGAAGTTGAGACCCAGTACTTC.

This clonotype appeared once. This may stem from a read error, because a much larger clone lies one nucleotide away. The rearrangement joins TRBV2 to TRBJ2-1, with 7 bases aligning to TRBD1. The length of the CDR3 is 15 residues. The trim removed 4 bases at V and 3 bases at J, leaving 6 bases unmatched. The germline CDR1 and CDR2 sequences are SNHLY and FYNNEI. CDR3 nucleotide sequence: TGTGCCAGCAGTGGATCGGGACAGAACTACAATGAGCAGTTCTTC. Encoded protein: CASSGSGQNYNEQFF.

This clonotype was picked up many times. The chain has TRBV10-1 and TRBJ2-3; 8 nucleotides match TRBD2. Germline V CDR1 and CDR2: WNHNN, SYGVQD (reference sequence). The CDR3 loop spans 16 amino acids. V lost 0 bases and J lost 5; bases outside the gene matches: 7. The CDR3 loop is CASSESSGGSVDTQYF. CDR3 sequence (DNA): TGCGCCAGCAGTGAGTCGAGCGGGGGTTCTGTAGATACGCAGTATTTT.

This clonotype was found many times. This chain uses TRBV5-6 with TRBJ1-4, with D possibly TRBD1 on 6 matching bases. CDR3 length: 13 residues. CDR1 and CDR2 (germline): SGHDT, YYEEEE. V was pared by 3 bases and J by 8 bases, with 11 bases between. CDR3 sequence (DNA): TGTGCCAGCAGCTCAGGGGCGGGGGAAAAACTGTTTTTT. Encoded protein: CASSSGAGEKLFF.

This clonotype was picked up a small number of times. The rearrangement joins TRBV6-1 to TRBJ1-2; a weak D match, TRBD1 (6 bases). Germline V gives CDR1 MNHNS, CDR2 SASEGT. CDR3 length: 16 amino acids. Trimming pared 7 bases from V and 3 bases from J, leaving 21 bases between. For the CDR3, the DNA is TGTGCCAGCACCCCCATGGACACAGGGAACTACTATGGCTACACCTTC. This gives the protein CASTPMDTGNYYGYTF.

At least ten counts were recorded for this clonotype. The chain links TRBV7-9 to TRBJ2-3; no clear D. The CDR3 has 11 residues. Trimming left V 0 bases short and J 6 bases short, with 1 base between. The germline CDR1 and CDR2 sequences are SEHNR and FQNEAQ (reference sequence). Here the CDR3 reads CASSLADTQYF. In DNA, the CDR3 is TGTGCCAGCAGCTTAGCGGATACGCAGTATTTT.